Here is one TCR beta chain with its context. Its antigen is currently not known. No qualities accompany the bases; no much larger clone lies one base away. The cohort consisted of some 670 healthy bone marrow donors. At the time of sampling, all cohort members were nominally healthy, though unrecorded immune exposures were likely present. The donor tested CMV seronegative and was one of the 352 seronegative cohort members. Each donor provided a peripheral blood sample, and peripheral blood mononuclear cells were used for TCR beta sequencing. Genomic DNA was extracted from the blood cell samples with the Qiagen DNeasy Blood Extraction Kit. Its CDR3 holds 15 amino acids, cysteine through phenylalanine. Of all the DNA, just the CDR3 is kept, 45 bases in frame from base 1. Trimming removed 2 bases from V and 3 bases from J; the gene matches leave 2 bases unexplained. CDR1 and CDR2 are drawn from the germline V gene (reference sequence): MNHEY, SMNVEV.

These data belong to a study of cytomegalovirus exposure and HLA in healthy donors (dated by TCRdb to the late 2010s). Study-level background: In an earlier analysis of 550 to 750 of the donors, 250 to 350 Gb of sequence data and some 100 million unique TCR beta sequences from about 190 million T cells were reported. An earlier analysis of fewer than 750 of the donors used high-throughput TCR beta sequencing to judge whether each TCR beta V gene segment behaved as functional or pseudogenic. Rather than drawing on any new phenotypic data, the later analysis identified candidate immune exposures from TCR beta sequences and the way those sequences occurred across donors. Every repertoire in the discovery cohort had been generated on one and the same sequencing platform. An early release covering approximately 600 HLA-typed donors comprised 250 to 350 gigabases of sequencing data and around 80 million unique TCR sequences. HLA typing covered class I and class II loci at four-digit resolution. Of the 398 genotyped donors, about 84% fell in the genetic ancestry cluster associated with self-reported Caucasian donors. Along with the approximately 600-subject first cohort, a separate validation cohort of over a hundred different subjects was used. Using immunosequencing, the study profiled T cell repertoires from 666 subjects and related those repertoires to cytomegalovirus serostatus. To study patterns of TCR occurrence, a later analysis re-analyzed previously published TCR beta repertoires from 666 donors and added high-resolution HLA genotyping. Because of strong linkage in the cohort, 5 or 6 DR-DQ haplotypes were treated as single units for association and clustering. The study combined high-throughput TCR immunosequencing, statistical association of individual TCRs with disease status, and machine learning to predict cytomegalovirus infection status. Typing coverage varied by locus: about 620-640 donors for A, B, C, DRB1 and DQB1; roughly 520 for DQA1; more than 600 for DPA1; 400 to 480 for DPB1. Among around 400 genotyped donors of the cohort, an average of approximately 200,000 unique TCR beta nucleotide sequences was sequenced per donor, of which about 19% were non-productive. In a later genetic analysis, genome-wide SNP genotypes for 398 of the 666 donors were used, and that subset was treated as a discovery cohort. The study aimed to test whether cataloging public T cell receptors could reveal signatures of past pathogen exposure. Donor age, sex, ethnicity and CMV serostatus were collected together with the repertoire data.

Study-wide findings and limitations: A cluster of highly shared sequence variants was judged likely to be a technical artifact of the sequencing pipeline. In a later genetic analysis, fewer N-insertions in productive TCRs were reported among donors in an Asian-associated ancestry cluster than the roughly 700-donor mean. Compared with equally common non-associated chains, HLA-associated TCR beta chains in a later analysis were more clonally expanded and had lower generation probabilities. Because HLA typing was missing for some donors at each locus, association tests included only the typed subset. Over 15 rarely observed V segments, including chromosome 9 orphons, were excluded from the earlier analysis of approximately 500 of the donors because counts were too low. Most TCR sequences were observed very rarely across donors, whereas some public TCRs were present in many individuals. In vitro tests confirmed that three of the cytomegalovirus-associated TCR beta chains recognize cytomegalovirus antigens. In both the original and validation cohorts, the classifier was reported to diagnose cytomegalovirus status with high specificity and sensitivity. When HLA alleles, especially DR and DQ, strongly co-occurred, attributing TCR associations to individual alleles was difficult. Some IMGT-functional V segments, including TRBV6-2 and TRBV6-3, could not be distinguished by the 87-base-pair reads and were therefore excluded. Presence/absence analyses assumed roughly uniform sequencing depth across donors, an assumption that may not hold. Most CMV-associated TCR beta chains appeared to be HLA-restricted in a later analysis, and the HLA associations seemed to be driven largely by CMV exposure. In an earlier analysis of around 600 of the donors, most TCR beta V segments appeared in productive rearrangements about 87% or about 30% of the time, broadly matching IMGT annotations. In a later analysis, about 16,000 TCR beta sequences were associated with specific HLA alleles at a false discovery rate of 0.05. Linkage disequilibrium might explain the correlated functional status among segregating V segments, but an unknown experimental factor could not be excluded. A total of fewer than 200 TCR beta chains were listed by the study as associated with cytomegalovirus. The authors suggested that the approach could potentially be extended to other disease states and immunological phenotypes. A further reported finding was that TCR beta sequences accurately predicted the HLA-A and HLA-B alleles for most subjects in the first cohort. In a later analysis, TCR association rates were found to vary across HLA loci, with the most associated TCRs seen for DRB1 alleles and the fewest for HLA-C alleles. According to a later analysis, parvovirus B19, influenza, CMV and Epstein-Barr virus appeared linked to several top co-occurrence clusters. The only immune exposure information available for the cohort was CMV serostatus. This cohort had only TCR beta chains sequenced, and the lack of alpha or paired-chain data limited which features could be detected. An association between a missense DCLRE1C variant and V-gene and J-gene trimming of TCR beta chains was found in a later genetic analysis and replicated in an independent cohort.

The library was built by means of the immunoSEQ multiplex PCR assay. For the multiplex PCR, a mixture combining 60 forward primers for TCR Vbeta segments and 13 reverse primers for TCR Jbeta segments was used. A multiplex PCR assay on genomic DNA amplified the CDR3 region of rearranged TCR beta genes. The Illumina HiSeq System was used to sequence the amplified TCR beta libraries as 87-base-pair reads. The study's processing was this. A later analysis counted some 80 million unique TCR beta chains across the 666 repertoires, and around 9.9 million of these chains were shared by at least two donors. A nearest-neighbor algorithm error-corrected the raw reads and collapsed the reads into unique sequences, merging closely related sequences to remove PCR and sequencing errors. V, D and J gene segments were assigned by aligning CDR3 sequences to IMGT reference sequences. For a sequence to be retained, a match of at least six nucleotides to both a V gene segment and a J gene segment was required. A rearrangement was called productive if the CDR3 had no stop codons and remained in frame with V and J, and every other rearrangement was called non-productive. CDR3 was defined according to IMGT convention as the region running from the second conserved V-encoded cysteine to the conserved J-encoded phenylalanine. In an earlier analysis of around 570 of the donors, sequences lacking an unambiguous match to a single V gene segment were excluded. An earlier analysis of 587 of the donors called V segments functional above 56.7% productive rearrangements and segregating when the between-donor standard deviation exceeded 5%. A statistical classification framework was built to diagnose cytomegalovirus status from the catalog of TCR beta chain sequences. In a later analysis, V and J genes were assigned by comparing TCR nucleotide sequences against IMGT/GENE-DB human TR gene sequences. A later analysis assigned CDR3 sequences and most-parsimonious VDJ recombination scenarios with the TCRdist pipeline. In a later analysis, every TCR beta chain was defined by the combination of its CDR3 amino acid sequence and its V-gene family, and reads without a unique V-gene family were dropped. To address suspected cross-contamination and a sequencing artifact, a later analysis removed approximately 590 highly shared, low-generation-probability nucleotide sequences. In a later analysis, a clonal expansion index for each public chain was calculated from normalized within-repertoire ranks of inferred template counts. In a later analysis, generation probabilities were computed with a VDJ recombination model fitted to out-of-frame rearrangements, and the resulting probabilities were checked against IGoR. A later analysis scored TCR-TCR, TCR-HLA and TCR-CMV co-occurrence with hypergeometric tests, applying a repertoire-size bias correction to TCR pairs. A later analysis estimated false discovery rates by permuting HLA or CMV assignments 20 times. In a later analysis, co-occurring TCRs were grouped with DBSCAN, and TCRdist sequence similarity was added when clustering was performed within HLA-allele-positive subsets. Repertoires with fewer than 30,000 or more than 120,000 public chains, plus five repertoires with anomalous nucleotide sharing, were excluded from co-occurrence clustering. TCRdb took over this immuneACCESS table, retaining in-frame rearrangements with V and J assigned. Such tables are incomplete; in checked studies, under half of the missing clones stem from an unresolved V gene, and the remainder is unexplained. V and J calls and clone size are copied from that table; D and trimming were computed from the DNA. This sample gives roughly 90,000 clones in total; about four fifths of them show up just once. The leading ten clones occupy around 2.3% of the sample.

Sequences were obtained from PBMCs. The chain is assembled from TRBV27 and TRBJ2-1; 9 bases in between match TRBD2. The sequence derives from a man aged 18 to 30 in good health and CMV-seronegative. CDR3 protein: CASSLAGGIYNEQFF. The DNA sequence is given as TGTGCCAGCAGTTTAGCGGGAGGGATCTACAATGAGCAGTTCTTC.